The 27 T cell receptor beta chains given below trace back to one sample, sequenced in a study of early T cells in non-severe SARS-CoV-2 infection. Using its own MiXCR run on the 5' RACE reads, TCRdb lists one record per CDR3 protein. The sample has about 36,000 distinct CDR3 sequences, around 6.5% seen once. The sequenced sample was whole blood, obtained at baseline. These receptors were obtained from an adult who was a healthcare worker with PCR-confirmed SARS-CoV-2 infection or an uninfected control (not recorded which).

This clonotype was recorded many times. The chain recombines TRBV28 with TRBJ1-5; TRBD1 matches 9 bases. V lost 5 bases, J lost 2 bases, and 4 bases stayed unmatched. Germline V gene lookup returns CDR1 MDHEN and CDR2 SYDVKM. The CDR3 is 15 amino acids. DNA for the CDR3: TGTGCCAGCAGTACGGGACAGGGAGGCAATCAGCCCCAGCATTTT. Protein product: CASSTGQGGNQPQHF.

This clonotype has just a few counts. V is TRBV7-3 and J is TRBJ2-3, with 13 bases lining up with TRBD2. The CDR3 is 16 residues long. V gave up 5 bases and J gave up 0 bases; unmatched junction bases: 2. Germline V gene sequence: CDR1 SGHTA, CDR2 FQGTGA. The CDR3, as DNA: TGTGCCAGCAGCCCGGGACTAGCGGGGAGCACAGATACGCAGTATTTT. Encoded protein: CASSPGLAGSTDTQYF. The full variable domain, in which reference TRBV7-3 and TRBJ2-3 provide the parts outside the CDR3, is GAGVSQTPSNKVTEKGKYVELRCDPISGHTALYWYRQSLGQGPEFLIYFQGTGAADDSGLPNDRFFAVRPEGSVSTLKIQRTERGDSAVYLCASSPGLAGSTDTQYFGPGTRLTVL.

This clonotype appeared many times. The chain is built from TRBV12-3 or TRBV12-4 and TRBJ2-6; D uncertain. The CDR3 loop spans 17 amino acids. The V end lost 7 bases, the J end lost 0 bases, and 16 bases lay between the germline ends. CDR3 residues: CASTLSRTGSGANVLTF. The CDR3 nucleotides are TGTGCCAGCACCTTATCAAGGACCGGCTCTGGGGCCAACGTCCTGACTTTC.

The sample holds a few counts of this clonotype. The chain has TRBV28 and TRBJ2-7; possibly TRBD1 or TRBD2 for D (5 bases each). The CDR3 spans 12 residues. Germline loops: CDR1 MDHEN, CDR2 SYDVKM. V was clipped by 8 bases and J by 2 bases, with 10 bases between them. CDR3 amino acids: CASGTSAYEQYF. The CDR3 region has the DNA TGTGCCAGCGGGACGAGCGCCTACGAGCAGTACTTC. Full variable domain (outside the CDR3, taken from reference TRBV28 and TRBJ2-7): DVKVTQSSRYLVKRTGEKVFLECVQDMDHENMFWYRQDPGLGLRLIYFSYDVKMKEKGDIPEGYSVSREKKERFSLILESASTNQTSMYLCASGTSAYEQYFGPGTRLTVT.

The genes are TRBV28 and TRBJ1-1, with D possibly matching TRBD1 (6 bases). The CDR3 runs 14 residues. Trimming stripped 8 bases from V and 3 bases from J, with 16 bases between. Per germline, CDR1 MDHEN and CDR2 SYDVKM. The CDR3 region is CASREGGVHTEAFF. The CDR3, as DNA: TGTGCCAGCCGGGAGGGGGGAGTCCACACTGAAGCTTTCTTT.

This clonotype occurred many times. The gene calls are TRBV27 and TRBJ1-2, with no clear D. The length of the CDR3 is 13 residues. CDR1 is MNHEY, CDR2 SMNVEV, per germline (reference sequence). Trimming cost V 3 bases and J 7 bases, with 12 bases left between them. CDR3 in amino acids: CASSFLGMRGYTF. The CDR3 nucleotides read TGTGCCAGCAGTTTTCTAGGAATGCGTGGCTACACCTTC.

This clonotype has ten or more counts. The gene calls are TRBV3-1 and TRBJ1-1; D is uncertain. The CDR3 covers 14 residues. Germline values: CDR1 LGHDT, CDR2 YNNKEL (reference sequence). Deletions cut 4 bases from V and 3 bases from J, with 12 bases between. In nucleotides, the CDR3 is TGTGCCAGCAGCCGACTGCGGTCCGACACTGAAGCTTTCTTT. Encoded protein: CASSRLRSDTEAFF.

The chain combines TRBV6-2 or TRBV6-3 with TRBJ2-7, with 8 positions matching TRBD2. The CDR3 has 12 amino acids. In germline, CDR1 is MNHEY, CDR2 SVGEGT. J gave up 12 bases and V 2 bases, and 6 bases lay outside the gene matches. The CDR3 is CASSYPAGDRYF. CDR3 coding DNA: TGTGCCAGCAGTTACCCAGCGGGAGATCGGTACTTC.

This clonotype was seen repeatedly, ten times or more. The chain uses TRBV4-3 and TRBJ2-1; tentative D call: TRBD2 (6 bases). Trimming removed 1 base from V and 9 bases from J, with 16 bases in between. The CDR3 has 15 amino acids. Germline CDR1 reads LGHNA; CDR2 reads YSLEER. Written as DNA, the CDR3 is TGCGCCAGCAGCCAAGGCGGCGGGGAGAGAGGTGAGCAGTTCTTC. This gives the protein CASSQGGGERGEQFF.

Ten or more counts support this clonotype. The CDR3 spells CASSLRLAGGRIKGETQYF. The CDR3 DNA follows: TGTGCCAGCAGCTTAAGACTAGCGGGAGGAAGGATAAAGGGAGAGACCCAGTACTTC. The chain uses TRBV7-9 and TRBJ2-5; 13 bases agree with TRBD2. The V gene end was trimmed by 2 bases and the J gene end by 4 bases; junction bases not matched to a gene: 13. Germline V gene data show CDR1 as SEHNR and CDR2 as FQNEAQ (reference sequence). The CDR3 sequence is 19 residues long.

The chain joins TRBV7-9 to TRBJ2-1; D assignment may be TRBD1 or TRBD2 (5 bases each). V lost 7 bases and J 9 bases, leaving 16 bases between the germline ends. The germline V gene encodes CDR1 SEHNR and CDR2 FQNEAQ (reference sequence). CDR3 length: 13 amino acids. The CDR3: CASTPGQGSEQFF. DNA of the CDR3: TGTGCCAGCACCCCGGGGCAGGGCAGTGAGCAGTTCTTC.

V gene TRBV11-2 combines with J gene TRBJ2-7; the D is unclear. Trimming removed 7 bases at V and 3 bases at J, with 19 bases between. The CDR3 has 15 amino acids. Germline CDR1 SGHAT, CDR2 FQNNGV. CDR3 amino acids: CASTPWHSEGYEQYF. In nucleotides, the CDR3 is TGTGCCAGCACCCCCTGGCATTCTGAAGGCTACGAGCAGTACTTC.

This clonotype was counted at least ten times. The CDR3 DNA sequence: TGTGCCAGCACGGGTACAGGGGAAACCAAAAACATTCAGTACTTC. Amino acids: CASTGTGETKNIQYF. V and J are TRBV6-5 and TRBJ2-4, with 7 bases aligning to TRBD1. CDR3 size: 15 residues. The germline gives CDR1 MNHEY, CDR2 SVGAGI. V shed 7 bases, J shed 2 bases, and the junction held 8 bases outside the gene matches.

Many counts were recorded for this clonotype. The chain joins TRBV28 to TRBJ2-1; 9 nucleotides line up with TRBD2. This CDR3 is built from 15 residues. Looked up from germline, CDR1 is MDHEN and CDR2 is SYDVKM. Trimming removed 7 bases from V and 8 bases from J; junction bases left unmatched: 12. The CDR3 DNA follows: TGTGCCAGCATCCCCGAGGCGGGAGGGCTTCATGAGCAGTTCTTC. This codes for CASIPEAGGLHEQFF. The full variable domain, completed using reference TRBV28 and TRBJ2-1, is DVKVTQSSRYLVKRTGEKVFLECVQDMDHENMFWYRQDPGLGLRLIYFSYDVKMKEKGDIPEGYSVSREKKERFSLILESASTNQTSMYLCASIPEAGGLHEQFFGPGTRLTVL.

CDR3 residues: CAIRDEKAEQFF. The CDR3 region has the DNA TGTGCCATCAGAGACGAGAAGGCTGAGCAGTTCTTC. This rearrangement joins TRBV10-3 to TRBJ2-1; unclear D gene. V lost 6 bases and J lost 9, with 12 bases in between. The CDR3 extends over 12 amino acids. The germline CDR1 and CDR2 sequences are ENHRY and SYGVKD.

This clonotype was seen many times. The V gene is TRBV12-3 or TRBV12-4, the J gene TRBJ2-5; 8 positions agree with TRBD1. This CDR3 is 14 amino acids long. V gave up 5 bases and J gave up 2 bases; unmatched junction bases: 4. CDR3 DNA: TGTGCCAGCAGTCGGGACAGGAGACAAGAGACCCAGTACTTC. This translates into CASSRDRRQETQYF.

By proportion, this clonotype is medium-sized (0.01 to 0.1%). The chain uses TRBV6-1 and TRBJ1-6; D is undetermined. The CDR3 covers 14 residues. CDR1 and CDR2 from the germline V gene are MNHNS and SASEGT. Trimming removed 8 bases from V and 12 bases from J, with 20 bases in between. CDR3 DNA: TGTGCCAGCGCCGAGTGGAGGCCTGAGGGACCCCTCCACTTT. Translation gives CASAEWRPEGPLHF.

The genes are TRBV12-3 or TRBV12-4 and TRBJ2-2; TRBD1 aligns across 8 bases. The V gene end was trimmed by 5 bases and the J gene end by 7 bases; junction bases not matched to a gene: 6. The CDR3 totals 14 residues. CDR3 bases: TGTGCCAGCAGTCCCGGACAGGGTATCGGGGAGCTGTTTTTT. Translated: CASSPGQGIGELFF.

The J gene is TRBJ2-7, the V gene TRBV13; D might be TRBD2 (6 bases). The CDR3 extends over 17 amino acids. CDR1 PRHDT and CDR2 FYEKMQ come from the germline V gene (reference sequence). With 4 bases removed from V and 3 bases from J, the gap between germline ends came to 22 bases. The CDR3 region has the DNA TGTGCCAGCAGCTGGAGGGGCCGGGACGGAAACCTCTACGAGCAGTACTTC. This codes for CASSWRGRDGNLYEQYF.

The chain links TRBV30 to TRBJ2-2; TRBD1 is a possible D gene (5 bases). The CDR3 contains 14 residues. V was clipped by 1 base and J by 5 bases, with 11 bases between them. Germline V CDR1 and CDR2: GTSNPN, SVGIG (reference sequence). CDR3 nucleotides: TGTGCCTGGAGTGGAGTCCAGGGTACCGGGGAGCTGTTTTTT. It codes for CAWSGVQGTGELFF. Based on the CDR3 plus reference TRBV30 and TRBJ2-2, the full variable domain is SQTIHQWPATLVQPVGSPLSLECTVEGTSNPNLYWYRQAAGRGLQLLFYSVGIGQISSEVPQNLSASRPQDRQFILSSKKLLLSDSGFYLCAWSGVQGTGELFFGEGSRLTVL.

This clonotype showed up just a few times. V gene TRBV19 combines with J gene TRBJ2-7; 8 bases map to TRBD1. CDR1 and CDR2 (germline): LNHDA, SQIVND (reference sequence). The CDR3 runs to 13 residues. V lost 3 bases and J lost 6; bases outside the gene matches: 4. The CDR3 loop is CASSIPGTGEQYF. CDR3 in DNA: TGTGCCAGTAGTATCCCTGGGACAGGCGAGCAGTACTTC.

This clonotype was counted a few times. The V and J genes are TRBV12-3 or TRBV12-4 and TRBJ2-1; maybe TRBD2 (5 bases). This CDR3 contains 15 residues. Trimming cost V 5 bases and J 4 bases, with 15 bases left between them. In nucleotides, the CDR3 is TGTGCCAGCAGTGGAGGAAATCAGAGGTACAATGAGCAGTTCTTC. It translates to CASSGGNQRYNEQFF.

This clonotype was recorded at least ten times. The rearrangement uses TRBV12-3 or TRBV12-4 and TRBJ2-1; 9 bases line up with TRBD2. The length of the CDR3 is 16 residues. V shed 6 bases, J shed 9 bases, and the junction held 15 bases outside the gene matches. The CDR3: CASRRQGGRASGEQFF. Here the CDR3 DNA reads TGTGCCAGCAGGCGGCAGGGCGGGAGGGCCTCTGGTGAGCAGTTCTTC.

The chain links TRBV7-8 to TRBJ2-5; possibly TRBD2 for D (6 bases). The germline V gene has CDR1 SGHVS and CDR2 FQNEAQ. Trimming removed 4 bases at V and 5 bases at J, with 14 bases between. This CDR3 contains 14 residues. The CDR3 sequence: CASSYGLTSETQYF. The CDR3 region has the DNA TGTGCCAGCAGCTATGGACTAACCAGCGAGACCCAGTACTTC.

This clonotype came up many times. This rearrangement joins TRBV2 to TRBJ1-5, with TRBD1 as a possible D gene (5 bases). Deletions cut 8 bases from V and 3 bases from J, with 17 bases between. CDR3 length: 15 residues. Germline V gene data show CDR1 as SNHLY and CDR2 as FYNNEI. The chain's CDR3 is CASLWEQGVNQPQHF. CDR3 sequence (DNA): TGTGCCAGCCTTTGGGAGCAGGGCGTCAATCAGCCCCAGCATTTT.

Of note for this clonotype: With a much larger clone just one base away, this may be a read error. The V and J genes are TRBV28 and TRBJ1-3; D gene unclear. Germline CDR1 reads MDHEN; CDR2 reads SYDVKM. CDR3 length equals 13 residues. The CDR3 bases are TGTGTCAGCAGTCCTATAGGCACTCGCACCATATATTTT. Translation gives CVSSPIGTRTIYF.

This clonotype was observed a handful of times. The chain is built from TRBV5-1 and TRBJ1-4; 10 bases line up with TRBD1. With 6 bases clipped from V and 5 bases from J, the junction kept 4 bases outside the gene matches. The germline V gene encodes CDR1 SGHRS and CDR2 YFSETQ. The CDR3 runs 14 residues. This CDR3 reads CASTPDRGNEKLFF. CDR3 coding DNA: TGCGCCAGCACCCCGGACAGGGGGAATGAAAAACTGTTTTTT.